One sample yielded the 3 T cell receptor beta chains listed below, sequenced in a study of T cell responses to AZD1222 COVID-19 vaccine. Sequenced by immunoSEQ multiplex PCR; TCRdb stores in-frame clones only, minus some. The sample carries 130,000 to 150,000 clones, 91% recorded once. The input for sequencing was peripheral blood, taken on day 0 of AZD1222 vaccination. Receptors originate from an adult in good health.

This clone showed up just once. V and J are TRBV28 and TRBJ1-1; possibly TRBD1 for D (6 bases). V was cut by 8 bases and J by 5 bases, with 12 bases left in between. Germline loops: CDR1 MDHEN, CDR2 SYDVKM. CDR3 size: 12 residues. The CDR3 sequence: CASREGGTEAFF. The CDR3 nucleotides read TGTGCCAGCCGAGAAGGGGGTACTGAAGCTTTCTTT.

Here the CDR3 DNA reads TGTGCCAGCAGCGAGGGACTGGGCTACGAGCAGTACTTC. Amino acids: CASSEGLGYEQYF. J is TRBJ2-7 and V is TRBV7-3, with D possibly TRBD2 on 6 matching bases. Trimming pared 5 bases from V and 3 bases from J, leaving 11 bases between. This CDR3 is 13 amino acids long. Looked up from germline, CDR1 is SGHTA and CDR2 is FQGTGA.

This clone showed up just a few times. The V gene is TRBV6-5, the J gene TRBJ2-2; possibly TRBD1 for D (6 bases). Deletions cut 8 bases from V and 3 bases from J, with 16 bases between. Germline lookup yields CDR1 MNHEY and CDR2 SVGAGI. This CDR3 spans 15 amino acids. The CDR3 sequence: CASFVGGRDTGELFF. The CDR3, as DNA: TGTGCCAGCTTTGTTGGGGGCCGGGACACCGGGGAGCTGTTTTTT.